This T cell receptor beta chain was sequenced for a study of T cell responses to AZD1222 COVID-19 vaccine. V lost 3 bases, J lost 7 bases, and 19 bases lay in between. The CDR3 is 16 amino acids. Germline V gives CDR1 MDHEN, CDR2 SYDVKM. Profiled with immunoSEQ multiplex PCR; TCRdb holds only in-frame clones, not every one. Of around 140,000 clones in the sample, approximately 93% were seen once. The chain recombines TRBV28 with TRBJ1-3; D not resolved. The receptor was derived from an adult in good health. Sequenced material: peripheral blood, taken on day 0 of AZD1222 vaccination. CDR3 in amino acids: CASSFVRTRRRNTIYF. CDR3 nucleotides: TGTGCCAGCAGTTTCGTAAGGACCCGACGTCGGAACACCATATATTTT.